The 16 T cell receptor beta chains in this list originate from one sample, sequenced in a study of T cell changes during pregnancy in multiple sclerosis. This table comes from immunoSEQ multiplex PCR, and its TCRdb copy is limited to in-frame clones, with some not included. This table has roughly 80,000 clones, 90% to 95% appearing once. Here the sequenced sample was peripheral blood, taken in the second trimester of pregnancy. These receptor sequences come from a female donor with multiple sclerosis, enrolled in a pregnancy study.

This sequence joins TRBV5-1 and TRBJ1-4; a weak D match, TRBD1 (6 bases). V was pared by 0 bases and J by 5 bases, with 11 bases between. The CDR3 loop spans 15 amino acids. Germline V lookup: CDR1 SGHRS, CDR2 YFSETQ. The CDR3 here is CASSLAGGPNEKLFF. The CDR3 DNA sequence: TGCGCCAGCAGCTTGGCCGGGGGGCCCAATGAAAAACTGTTTTTT.

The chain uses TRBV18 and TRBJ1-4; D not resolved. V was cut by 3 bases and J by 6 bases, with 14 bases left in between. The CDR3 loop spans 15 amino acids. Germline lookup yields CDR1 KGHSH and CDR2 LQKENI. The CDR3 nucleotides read TGTGCCAGCTCACCGCCGGGCGGGCAGGATGAAAAACTGTTTTTT. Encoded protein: CASSPPGGQDEKLFF.

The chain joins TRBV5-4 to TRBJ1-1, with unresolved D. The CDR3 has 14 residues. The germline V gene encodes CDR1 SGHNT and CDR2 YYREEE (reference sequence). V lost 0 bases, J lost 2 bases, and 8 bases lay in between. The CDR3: CASSLAWANTEAFF. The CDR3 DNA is TGTGCCAGCAGCTTGGCATGGGCTAACACTGAAGCTTTCTTT. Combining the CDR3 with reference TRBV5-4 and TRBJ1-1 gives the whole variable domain ETGVTQSPTHLIKTRGQQVTLRCSSQSGHNTVSWYQQALGQGPQFIFQYYREEENGRGNFPPRFSGLQFPNYSSELNVNALELDDSALYLCASSLAWANTEAFFGQGTRLTVV.

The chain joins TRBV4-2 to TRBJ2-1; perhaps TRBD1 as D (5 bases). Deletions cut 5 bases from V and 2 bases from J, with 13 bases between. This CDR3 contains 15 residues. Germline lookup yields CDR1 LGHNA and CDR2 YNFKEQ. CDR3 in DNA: TGTGCCAGCAGCTATCGGACACAAGCCTACAATGAGCAGTTCTTC. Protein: CASSYRTQAYNEQFF.

CDR3: CASSVRGGQPQHF. The CDR3 DNA is TGTGCCAGCAGCGTTCGAGGGGGACAGCCCCAGCATTTT. V is TRBV7-2 and J is TRBJ1-5, with D tentatively TRBD1 (6 bases). Germline CDR1 SGHTA, CDR2 FQGNSA. This CDR3 is 13 amino acids long. V was pared by 5 bases and J by 7 bases, with 12 bases between.

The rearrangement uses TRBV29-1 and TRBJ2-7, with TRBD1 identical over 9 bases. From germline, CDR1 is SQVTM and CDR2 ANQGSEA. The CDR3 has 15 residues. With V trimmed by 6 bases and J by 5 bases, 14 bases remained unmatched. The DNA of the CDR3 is TGCAGCGTCGTTGGGATCGACAGGGGGGCCCACGAGCAGTACTTC. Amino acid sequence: CSVVGIDRGAHEQYF.

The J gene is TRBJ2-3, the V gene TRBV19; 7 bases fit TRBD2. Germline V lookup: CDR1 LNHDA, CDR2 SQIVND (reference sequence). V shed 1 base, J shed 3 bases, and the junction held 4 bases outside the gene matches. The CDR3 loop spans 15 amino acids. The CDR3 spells CASSIVGGGTDTQYF. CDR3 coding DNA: TGTGCCAGTAGTATAGTTGGCGGGGGAACAGATACGCAGTATTTT.

CDR3: CATKTGGNTEAFF. The DNA for the CDR3 is TGTGCCACCAAAACAGGGGGGAACACTGAAGCTTTCTTT. V usage is TRBV15 and J usage is TRBJ1-1, with 8 nucleotides matching TRBD1. This CDR3 has 13 residues. Germline V gene lookup returns CDR1 LNHNV and CDR2 YYDKDF (reference sequence). Trimming at V came to 7 bases and at J to 1 base, leaving 2 bases not matched to a gene.

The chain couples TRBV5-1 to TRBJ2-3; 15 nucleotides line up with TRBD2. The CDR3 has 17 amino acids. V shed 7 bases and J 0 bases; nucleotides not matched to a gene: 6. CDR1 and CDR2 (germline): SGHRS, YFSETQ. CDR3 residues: CASQGLAGGLSTDTQYF. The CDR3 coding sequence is TGCGCCAGCCAGGGACTAGCGGGGGGCCTTAGCACAGATACGCAGTATTTT.

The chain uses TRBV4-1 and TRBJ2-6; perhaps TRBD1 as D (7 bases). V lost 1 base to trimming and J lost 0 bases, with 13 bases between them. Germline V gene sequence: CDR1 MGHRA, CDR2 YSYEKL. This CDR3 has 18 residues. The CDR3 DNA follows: TGCGCCAGCAGCCAAGGGCAGGGGGGAATCTCTGGGGCCAACGTCCTGACTTTC. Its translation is CASSQGQGGISGANVLTF.

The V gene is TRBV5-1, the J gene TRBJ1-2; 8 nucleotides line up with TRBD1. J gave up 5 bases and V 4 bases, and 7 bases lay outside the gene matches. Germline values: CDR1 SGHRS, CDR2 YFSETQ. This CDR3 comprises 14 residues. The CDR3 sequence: CASSDGQGRYGYTF. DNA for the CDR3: TGCGCCAGCAGCGATGGACAGGGTCGTTATGGCTACACCTTC. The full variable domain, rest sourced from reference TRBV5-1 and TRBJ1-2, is KAGVTQTPRYLIKTRGQQVTLSCSPISGHRSVSWYQQTPGQGLQFLFEYFSETQRNKGNFPGRFSGRQFSNSRSEMNVSTLELGDSALYLCASSDGQGRYGYTFGSGTRLTVV.

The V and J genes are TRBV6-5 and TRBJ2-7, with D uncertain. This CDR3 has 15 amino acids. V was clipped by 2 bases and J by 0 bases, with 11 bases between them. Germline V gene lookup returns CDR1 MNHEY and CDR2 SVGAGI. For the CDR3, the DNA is TGTGCCAGCAGTTACGACCAGGTCAGCTCCTACGAGCAGTACTTC. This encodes CASSYDQVSSYEQYF.

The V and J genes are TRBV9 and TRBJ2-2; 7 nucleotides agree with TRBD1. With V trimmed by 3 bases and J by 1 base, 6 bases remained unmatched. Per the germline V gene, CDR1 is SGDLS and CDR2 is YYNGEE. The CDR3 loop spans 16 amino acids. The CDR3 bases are TGTGCCAGCAGCGCACCCCGGGACAGGAACACCGGGGAGCTGTTTTTT. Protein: CASSAPRDRNTGELFF. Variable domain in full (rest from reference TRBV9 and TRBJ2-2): DSGVTQTPKHLITATGQRVTLRCSPRSGDLSVYWYQQSLDQGLQFLIQYYNGEERAKGNILERFSAQQFPDLHSELNLSSLELGDSALYFCASSAPRDRNTGELFFGEGSRLTVL.

The CDR3 sequence is CASTLSGQGNTGELFF. CDR3 sequence (DNA): TGTGCCAGCACCTTGTCGGGACAGGGGAACACCGGGGAGCTGTTTTTT. The chain employs TRBV11-1 and TRBJ2-2; 9 bases map to TRBD1. Germline V lookup: CDR1 SGHAT, CDR2 FQDESV (reference sequence). Unmatched junction bases numbered 7, after V lost 7 bases and J lost 1 base. This CDR3 is built from 16 residues.

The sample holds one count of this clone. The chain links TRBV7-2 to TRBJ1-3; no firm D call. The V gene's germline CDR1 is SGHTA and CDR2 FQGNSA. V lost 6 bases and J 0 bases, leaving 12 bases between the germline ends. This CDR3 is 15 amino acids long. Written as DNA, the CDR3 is TGTGCCAGCAGAGAGAGAAGAGACTCTGGAAACACCATATATTTT. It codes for CASRERRDSGNTIYF.

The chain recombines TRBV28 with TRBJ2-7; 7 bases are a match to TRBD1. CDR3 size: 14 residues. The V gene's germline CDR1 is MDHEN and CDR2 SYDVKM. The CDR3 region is CAHRGGQGAYEQYF. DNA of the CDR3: TGTGCTCATAGGGGTGGGCAGGGGGCCTACGAGCAGTACTTC.